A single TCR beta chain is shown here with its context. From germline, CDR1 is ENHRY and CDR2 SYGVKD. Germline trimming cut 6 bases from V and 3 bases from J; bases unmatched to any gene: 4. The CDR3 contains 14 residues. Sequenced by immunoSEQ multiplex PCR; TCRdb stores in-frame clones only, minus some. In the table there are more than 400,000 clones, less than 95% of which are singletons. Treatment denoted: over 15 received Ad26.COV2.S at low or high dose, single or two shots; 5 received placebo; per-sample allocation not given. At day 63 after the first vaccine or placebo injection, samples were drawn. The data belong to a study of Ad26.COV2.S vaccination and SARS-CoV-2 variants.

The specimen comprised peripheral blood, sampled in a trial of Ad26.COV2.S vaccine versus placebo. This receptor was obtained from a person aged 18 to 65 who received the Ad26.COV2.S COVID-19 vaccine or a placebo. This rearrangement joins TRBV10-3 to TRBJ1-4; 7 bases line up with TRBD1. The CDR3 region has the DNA TGTGCCATCAGCTCCGGACAGGCTAATGAAAAACTGTTTTTT. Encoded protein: CAISSGQANEKLFF.